The rows below give T cell receptor beta chains drawn from one sample of a study of cytomegalovirus exposure and HLA in healthy donors. The repertoire was sequenced with immunoSEQ multiplex PCR; TCRdb's copy has only in-frame clones and lacks some. Listed are 200,000 to 250,000 clones; about 1% falls within the top ten. The material sequenced was PBMCs. The receptor set was obtained from a woman aged 25 to 39 in good health and CMV-seropositive. CDR3s include the opening cysteine and the closing phenylalanine or tryptophan. A D gene is named only where the DNA matches it firmly.

D	V	J	CDR3	DNA
-	TRBV7-8	TRBJ2-5	CASRPTGPQETQYF	TGTGCCAGCAGACCTACAGGGCCCCAAGAGACCCAGTACTTC
-	TRBV7-2	TRBJ2-7	CASSRWSGHLSYEQYF	TGTGCCAGCAGCCGTTGGTCGGGACACCTATCCTACGAGCAGTACTTC
-	TRBV18	TRBJ2-7	CASSPQDRGEQYF	TGTGCCAGCTCACCACAGGACAGAGGCGAGCAGTACTTC
-	TRBV6-5	TRBJ2-7	CASSYSPLSYEQYF	TGTGCCAGCAGTTACTCGCCCTTGAGCTACGAGCAGTACTTC
-	TRBV19	TRBJ2-2	CASSMTVQSGELFF	TGTGCCAGTAGTATGACAGTTCAGTCCGGGGAGCTGTTTTTT
-	TRBV19	TRBJ1-5	CASQAWLQPDSYSNQPQHF	TGTGCCAGCCAAGCATGGCTTCAACCGGACAGTTATAGCAATCAGCCCCAGCATTTT
-	TRBV23-1	TRBJ2-7	CAGGRGSEQYF	TGCGCCGGCGGGCGGGGCTCCGAGCAGTACTTC
TRBD1	TRBV6-5	TRBJ2-7	CASRWTGGYEQYF	TGTGCCAGCAGGTGGACAGGGGGCTACGAGCAGTACTTC
TRBD2	TRBV11-1	TRBJ2-4	CASSTGVAGGTNIQYF	TGTGCCAGCAGCACAGGGGTAGCGGGGGGGACTAACATTCAGTACTTC
-	TRBV6-1	TRBJ1-1	CASRAGLYTEAFF	TGTGCCAGCAGGGCTGGACTGTACACTGAAGCTTTCTTT